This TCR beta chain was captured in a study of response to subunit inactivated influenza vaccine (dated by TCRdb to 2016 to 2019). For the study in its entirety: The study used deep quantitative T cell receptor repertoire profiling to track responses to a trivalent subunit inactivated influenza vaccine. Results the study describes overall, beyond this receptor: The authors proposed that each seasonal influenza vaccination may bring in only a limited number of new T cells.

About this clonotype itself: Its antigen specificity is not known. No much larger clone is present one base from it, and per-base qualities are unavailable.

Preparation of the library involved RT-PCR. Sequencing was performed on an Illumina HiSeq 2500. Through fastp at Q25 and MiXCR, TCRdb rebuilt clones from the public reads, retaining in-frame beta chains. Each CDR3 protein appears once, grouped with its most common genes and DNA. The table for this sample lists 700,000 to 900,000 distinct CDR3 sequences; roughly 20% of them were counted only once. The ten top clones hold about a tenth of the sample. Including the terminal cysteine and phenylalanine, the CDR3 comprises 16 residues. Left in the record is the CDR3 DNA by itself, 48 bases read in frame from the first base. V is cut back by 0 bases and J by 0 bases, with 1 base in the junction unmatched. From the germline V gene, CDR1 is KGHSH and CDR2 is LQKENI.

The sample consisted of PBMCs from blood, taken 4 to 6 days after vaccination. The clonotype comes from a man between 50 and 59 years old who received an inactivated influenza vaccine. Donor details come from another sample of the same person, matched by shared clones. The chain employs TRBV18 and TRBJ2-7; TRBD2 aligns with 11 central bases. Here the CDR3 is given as CASSPPGLADSYEQYF. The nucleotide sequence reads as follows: TGTGCCAGCTCACCACCGGGACTAGCGGACTCCTACGAGCAGTACTTC. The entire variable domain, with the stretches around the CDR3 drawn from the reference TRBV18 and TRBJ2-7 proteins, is NAGVMQNPRHLVRRRGQEARLRCSPMKGHSHVYWYRQLPEEGLKFMVYLQKENIIDESGMPKERFSAEFPKEGPSILRIQQVVRGDSAAYFCASSPPGLADSYEQYFGPGTRLTVT.